Below are 26 T cell receptor beta chains sequenced from a single sample in a study of identical twins. TCRdb independently ran MiXCR on the 5' RACE reads; one entry per CDR3 protein. This table has over 200,000 distinct CDR3 sequences, about 10% appearing once. The sequencing sample was made of memory T cells sorted from blood. These TCRs come from a middle-aged man in good health.

This clonotype was counted at least ten times. The V call is TRBV20-1, the J call TRBJ2-3; D is uncertain. Germline CDR1 and CDR2: DFQATT and SNEGSKA (reference sequence). The germline V and J ends were trimmed by 0 bases and 2 bases, with 15 bases remaining between them. The CDR3 runs to 16 residues. DNA of the CDR3: TGCAGTGCTAGAGATCGCAAGAGACTCTCCACAGATACGCAGTATTTT. Protein sequence: CSARDRKRLSTDTQYF.

This clonotype has only a few counts. The chain employs TRBV4-2 and TRBJ2-5; 8 bases align to TRBD2. This CDR3 is built from 15 residues. CDR1 LGHNA and CDR2 YNFKEQ come from the germline V gene. The trim removed 3 bases at V and 4 bases at J, leaving 7 bases unmatched. Here the CDR3 reads CASSQVAGNGETQYF. In DNA, the CDR3 is TGTGCCAGCAGCCAGGTAGCGGGGAATGGAGAGACCCAGTACTTC.

This clonotype was seen repeatedly, ten times or more. The rearrangement joins TRBV5-1 to TRBJ2-3, with 11 bases aligning to TRBD2. V shed 1 base and J 1 base; nucleotides not matched to a gene: 11. Germline CDR1 is SGHRS and CDR2 is YFSETQ. This CDR3 comprises 19 residues. CDR3 residues: CASSLLPPRLAGRTDTQYF. DNA of the CDR3: TGCGCCAGCAGCTTGTTACCCCCTCGACTAGCGGGACGCACAGATACGCAGTATTTT.

The chain combines TRBV20-1 with TRBJ1-2; D not resolved. CDR3 length equals 13 residues. Trimming took 1 base from V and 8 from J, leaving 14 bases between them. Germline V gene lookup returns CDR1 DFQATT and CDR2 SNEGSKA (reference sequence). In DNA, the CDR3 is TGCAGTGCTAGAGCAGGTCCCTTAGGGGGCTACACCTTC. Its translation is CSARAGPLGGYTF.

This clonotype was counted a few times. This chain uses TRBV12-3 or TRBV12-4 with TRBJ1-3; D is ambiguous. This CDR3 has 16 residues. Trimming removed 6 bases at V and 0 bases at J, with 15 bases between. The CDR3 reads CASSLDTTGSGNTIYF. In DNA form, the CDR3 reads TGTGCCAGCAGCCTAGACACCACGGGCTCTGGAAACACCATATATTTT.

This clonotype has only a few counts. The chain employs TRBV6-5 and TRBJ1-1; D unclear. Germline lookup yields CDR1 MNHEY and CDR2 SVGAGI. Trimming removed 6 bases from V and 5 bases from J, with 10 bases in between. The CDR3 covers 12 residues. The CDR3 here is CASSSPGTEAFF. The CDR3 region has the DNA TGTGCCAGCAGCAGCCCTGGGACTGAAGCTTTCTTT.

This clonotype was detected many times. V gene TRBV20-1 combines with J gene TRBJ1-1, with D hard to call. Trimming took 3 bases from V and 2 from J, leaving 10 bases between them. Looked up from germline, CDR1 is DFQATT and CDR2 is SNEGSKA (reference sequence). The CDR3 runs 13 residues. CDR3: CSARNPANTEAFF. The DNA of the CDR3 is TGCAGTGCTAGGAATCCGGCAAACACTGAAGCTTTCTTT.

This clonotype was seen many times. The chain couples TRBV7-8 to TRBJ2-7; D may be TRBD1 or TRBD2 (6 bases each). The CDR3 is made up of 15 amino acids. From germline, CDR1 is SGHVS and CDR2 FQNEAQ. Trimming stripped 1 base from V and 4 bases from J, with 14 bases between. CDR3 sequence (DNA): TGTGCCAGCAGCTTAGTAGGGGGGTTGAAATACGAGCAGTACTTC. Its translation is CASSLVGGLKYEQYF.

This clonotype was recorded at least ten times. The chain recombines TRBV20-1 with TRBJ2-7, with 8 nucleotides matching TRBD2. This CDR3 contains 13 residues. The germline V gene has CDR1 DFQATT and CDR2 SNEGSKA (reference sequence). Germline trimming cut 0 bases from V and 3 bases from J; bases unmatched to any gene: 1. The CDR3, as DNA: TGCAGTGCTAGAGAGACTAGCGACTACGAGCAGTACTTC. Translation: CSARETSDYEQYF.

This clonotype turned up a few times. The V and J genes are TRBV3-1 and TRBJ2-7; D ambiguous. Germline-derived CDR1 and CDR2 are LGHDT and YNNKEL (reference sequence). CDR3 length: 13 residues. The ends were cut back, 4 bases at V and 2 bases at J, with 9 bases in the middle. CDR3 sequence (DNA): TGTGCCAGCAGCCCCGACAATCCCTACGAGCAGTACTTC. Its translation is CASSPDNPYEQYF.

This clonotype was observed a handful of times. The V and J genes are TRBV7-2 and TRBJ2-2; 9 bases map to TRBD1. The CDR3 extends over 15 amino acids. The J segment lost 5 bases and the V segment lost 5 bases, leaving 6 bases of the junction unmatched. Germline CDR1 is SGHTA and CDR2 is FQGNSA. CDR3 sequence (DNA): TGTGCCAGCAGCAGAAACAGGGGGCAGACCGGGGAGCTGTTTTTT. This translates into CASSRNRGQTGELFF.

This clonotype was seen a few times. This chain connects TRBV9 to TRBJ1-2; a weak D match, TRBD1 (6 bases). Trimming pared 4 bases from V and 7 bases from J, leaving 11 bases between. CDR1 and CDR2 (germline): SGDLS, YYNGEE. The CDR3 loop spans 12 amino acids. The CDR3 DNA follows: TGTGCCAGCAGCCCTTGGACAGCTGGCTACACCTTC. This translates into CASSPWTAGYTF.

The J gene is TRBJ2-7, the V gene TRBV4-2; D gene unclear. The CDR3 loop spans 14 amino acids. CDR1 and CDR2 (germline): LGHNA, YNFKEQ. V was shortened by 4 bases and J by 4 bases, with 14 bases between the two germline ends. The CDR3 region is CASSPHAEPYEQYF. DNA of the CDR3: TGTGCCAGCAGCCCACACGCGGAACCATACGAGCAGTACTTC.

This chain connects TRBV30 to TRBJ2-5; 8 bases align to TRBD1. Germline lookup yields CDR1 GTSNPN and CDR2 SVGIG (reference sequence). After removal of 3 bases from V and 7 bases from J, the junction contained 10 bases not matched to a gene. The CDR3 loop spans 14 amino acids. This chain's CDR3 is CAWRKGQAIATQYF. DNA for the CDR3: TGTGCCTGGAGGAAGGGACAGGCGATTGCGACCCAGTACTTC. Full variable domain (outside the CDR3, taken from reference TRBV30 and TRBJ2-5): SQTIHQWPATLVQPVGSPLSLECTVEGTSNPNLYWYRQAAGRGLQLLFYSVGIGQISSEVPQNLSASRPQDRQFILSSKKLLLSDSGFYLCAWRKGQAIATQYFGPGTRLLVL.

In its sample, this clonotype was seen a few times. The chain joins TRBV2 to TRBJ2-1; D tentatively reads TRBD1 or TRBD2 (5 bases each). CDR3 length: 15 residues. Germline CDR1 and CDR2: SNHLY and FYNNEI. The V end was cut by 7 bases, the J end by 2 bases, with 15 bases between. The CDR3 DNA reads as TGTGCCAGCAAGCAGTCAGGGACCACCTACAATGAGCAGTTCTTC. Encoded protein: CASKQSGTTYNEQFF.

The chain joins TRBV28 to TRBJ2-7, with D perhaps TRBD1 (5 bases). CDR1 and CDR2 from the germline V gene are MDHEN and SYDVKM. The length of the CDR3 is 15 residues. V lost 1 base and J 2 bases, leaving 12 bases between the germline ends. The CDR3 loop reads CASSLYTGPTYEQYF. DNA for the CDR3: TGTGCCAGCAGTTTATATACAGGACCTACCTACGAGCAGTACTTC.

There are many counts of this clonotype. The chain uses TRBV2 and TRBJ2-7; 9 nucleotides align to TRBD1. The CDR3 is 15 residues long. The J segment lost 4 bases and the V segment lost 7 bases, leaving 11 bases of the junction unmatched. Germline CDR1 and CDR2: SNHLY and FYNNEI. CDR3 coding DNA: TGTGCCAGCAAACGCCTCGGGACAGGGAATTACGAGCAGTACTTC. This sequence encodes CASKRLGTGNYEQYF.

There are a few counts of this clonotype. J is TRBJ2-1 and V is TRBV28, with TRBD2 identical over 13 bases. V lost 5 bases, J lost 6 bases, and 4 bases stayed unmatched. This CDR3 is 15 amino acids long. Germline-derived CDR1 and CDR2 are MDHEN and SYDVKM. In DNA, the CDR3 is TGTGCCAGCAGTCCCTGGACTAGCGGGAGCAATGAGCAGTTCTTC. Protein sequence: CASSPWTSGSNEQFF.

This clonotype was counted at least ten times. The V call is TRBV18, the J call TRBJ2-7, with D hard to call. From germline, CDR1 is KGHSH and CDR2 LQKENI. V was clipped by 2 bases and J by 4 bases, with 6 bases between them. CDR3 length: 12 amino acids. The CDR3 coding sequence is TGTGCCAGCTCACCAGAGTTTTACGAGCAGTACTTC. It specifies CASSPEFYEQYF.

The chain recombines TRBV5-5 with TRBJ1-1, with a tentative D call TRBD1 (6 bases). The V end lost 7 bases, the J end lost 1 base, and 17 bases lay between the germline ends. Germline lookup yields CDR1 SGHKS and CDR2 YYEKEE (reference sequence). The CDR3 runs 15 residues. The CDR3 region has the DNA TGTGCCAGCCGACCTATCGGGGGCAAGAACACTGAAGCTTTCTTT. Amino acid sequence: CASRPIGGKNTEAFF.

This clonotype was seen many times. This chain links TRBV12-3 or TRBV12-4 with TRBJ1-5; TRBD1 aligns across 7 bases. J gave up 0 bases and V 4 bases, and 3 bases lay outside the gene matches. The CDR3 runs 15 residues. The CDR3 sequence: CASSSTGSSNQPQHF. CDR3 nucleotides: TGTGCCAGCAGTTCGACAGGGTCTAGCAATCAGCCCCAGCATTTT.

This clonotype showed up many times. The chain couples TRBV18 to TRBJ2-2, with 8 bases that match TRBD2. Germline loops: CDR1 KGHSH, CDR2 LQKENI. With V trimmed by 0 bases and J by 2 bases, 5 bases remained unmatched. The CDR3 is made up of 17 amino acids. CDR3 sequence: CASSPPERGYNTGELFF. As DNA, the CDR3 is TGTGCCAGCTCACCACCGGAGCGGGGGTACAACACCGGGGAGCTGTTTTTT.

This sequence joins TRBV4-3 and TRBJ2-7; maybe TRBD2 (6 bases). CDR3 size: 15 residues. The V end was cut by 1 base, the J end by 6 bases, with 16 bases between. The V gene's germline CDR1 is LGHNA and CDR2 YSLEER. As DNA, the CDR3 is TGCGCCAGCAGCCAAGGGGTCCCCCCGGGGGTCGAGCAGTACTTC. Protein product: CASSQGVPPGVEQYF.

This clonotype was found many times. J is TRBJ2-1 and V is TRBV7-2; a weak D match, TRBD1 (7 bases). V lost 5 bases, J lost 3 bases, and 17 bases lay in between. The CDR3 is 16 residues long. CDR1 is SGHTA and CDR2 is FQGNSA in the germline V gene. CDR3 DNA sequence: TGTGCCAGCAGCCGTGGAGGGGGCGCCGGCTACAATGAGCAGTTCTTC. Translation: CASSRGGGAGYNEQFF.

The rearrangement links TRBV4-3 to TRBJ1-2; D is ambiguous. CDR1 and CDR2 from the germline V gene are LGHNA and YSLEER. Deletions cut 0 bases from V and 4 bases from J, with 12 bases between. This CDR3 is 15 amino acids long. The CDR3: CASSQESAVGYGYTF. CDR3 bases: TGCGCCAGCAGCCAAGAATCGGCAGTAGGCTATGGCTACACCTTC.

This clonotype occurred a few times. V gene TRBV18 combines with J gene TRBJ2-3; 8 bases agree with TRBD1. Germline V gene sequence: CDR1 KGHSH, CDR2 LQKENI. The CDR3 sequence is 17 residues long. V gave up 0 bases and J gave up 1 base; unmatched junction bases: 6. The CDR3 region is CASSPPRTGQGTDTQYF. CDR3 nucleotide sequence: TGTGCCAGCTCACCACCCCGGACAGGGCAGGGCACAGATACGCAGTATTTT.